Listed here are 10 T cell receptor beta chains from one sample, sequenced in a study of blood T cell repertoires in COVID-19. This table comes from immunoSEQ multiplex PCR, and its TCRdb copy is limited to in-frame clones, with some not included. The data show around 380,000 clones, more than 75% seen once. What was sequenced was peripheral blood. Source of these receptors: a human donor with acute or convalescent COVID-19. The donor label of this sample is uncertain.

This clone showed up just once. V gene TRBV5-8 combines with J gene TRBJ2-5, with 13 bases that match TRBD2. With 4 bases clipped from V and 5 bases from J, the junction kept 11 bases outside the gene matches. CDR1 and CDR2 from the germline V gene are SGHTS and YDEGEE. The CDR3 is made up of 17 amino acids. CDR3 sequence: CASSPGLAGEGVETQYF. CDR3 in DNA: TGTGCCAGCAGCCCTGGACTAGCGGGAGAGGGGGTGGAGACCCAGTACTTC.

This clone was counted a few times. The sample holds other DNA sequences that translate to the same CDR3. The rearrangement uses TRBV6-5 and TRBJ1-2; 7 bases agree with TRBD1. The CDR3 contains 13 residues. The ends lost 8 bases at V and 2 bases at J; junction bases unmatched: 5. The germline V gene has CDR1 MNHEY and CDR2 SVGAGI. The CDR3 spells CASSPDRNYGYTF. DNA for the CDR3: TGTGCCAGCTCCCCGGACAGGAACTATGGCTACACCTTC.

J is TRBJ2-5 and V is TRBV18; 13 bases are a match to TRBD2. Trimming took 4 bases from V and 4 from J; bases not matched to a gene: 9. Germline V lookup: CDR1 KGHSH, CDR2 LQKENI. The CDR3 runs 17 residues. DNA of the CDR3: TGTGCCAGCTCACGACTAGCGGGAGGCCCTAGGGGAGAGACCCAGTACTTC. It translates to CASSRLAGGPRGETQYF.

This chain's CDR3 is CARCKERNFYEQYF. Written as DNA, the CDR3 is TGTGCCAGATGCAAGGAGCGGAACTTCTACGAGCAGTACTTC. This chain links TRBV19 with TRBJ2-7; TRBD2 might be the D (5 bases). Germline-derived CDR1 and CDR2 are LNHDA and SQIVND (reference sequence). V lost 9 bases to trimming and J lost 3 bases, with 18 bases between them. This CDR3 region has 14 residues.

The chain carries TRBV20-1 and TRBJ1-4; no clear D gene. V lost 3 bases and J 4 bases, leaving 9 bases between the germline ends. The CDR3 covers 13 residues. Germline loops: CDR1 DFQATT, CDR2 SNEGSKA (reference sequence). As DNA, the CDR3 is TGCAGTGCTAGTCGGAGGCTTAATGAAAAACTGTTTTTT. Protein product: CSASRRLNEKLFF.

The gene calls are TRBV11-2 and TRBJ2-7; a weak D match, TRBD1 (6 bases). There are 16 residues in the CDR3. From germline, CDR1 is SGHAT and CDR2 FQNNGV. Trimming left V 5 bases short and J 2 bases short, with 19 bases between. In nucleotides, the CDR3 is TGTGCCAGCAGCAACCCACCTAAGGGGGTAGCCTACGAGCAGTACTTC. Translation: CASSNPPKGVAYEQYF.

In its sample, this clone was seen a few times. The chain employs TRBV2 and TRBJ2-7; possibly TRBD2 for D (5 bases). Germline values: CDR1 SNHLY, CDR2 FYNNEI. CDR3 length equals 15 residues. Trimming removed 0 bases at V and 1 base at J, with 10 bases between. CDR3 in amino acids: CASSEAYGGSYEQYF. The CDR3 bases are TGTGCCAGCAGTGAAGCGTACGGAGGTTCCTACGAGCAGTACTTC.

The chain uses TRBV3-1 (or the pseudogene TRBV3-2) and TRBJ2-4, with 7 bases fitting TRBD2. Losses at the gene ends were 1 base for V and 16 bases for J; bases not matched to a gene: 7. Germline CDR1 reads LGHDT; CDR2 reads YNNKEL (reference sequence). There are 12 residues in the CDR3. The CDR3 DNA is TGTGCCAGCAGCCAAGCTTCCAGCGGGATCTACTTC. Amino acid sequence: CASSQASSGIYF.

The V call is TRBV9, the J call TRBJ2-2; 8 bases match TRBD2. After removal of 7 bases from V and 0 bases from J, the junction contained 5 bases not matched to a gene. Germline CDR1 is SGDLS and CDR2 is YYNGEE. This CDR3 region has 15 residues. The CDR3 DNA sequence: TGTGCCAGCGGCCGACTAGCGACGAACACCGGGGAGCTGTTTTTT. Encoded protein: CASGRLATNTGELFF.

This clone appeared a few times. V gene TRBV9 combines with J gene TRBJ2-1, with D possibly being TRBD2 (5 bases). V shed 0 bases and J shed 6 bases, with 7 bases lying between them. CDR3 length: 13 amino acids. Germline CDR1 and CDR2: SGDLS and YYNGEE. As DNA, the CDR3 is TGTGCCAGCAGCGTAGGACTAATCAATGAGCAGTTCTTC. Translation: CASSVGLINEQFF.